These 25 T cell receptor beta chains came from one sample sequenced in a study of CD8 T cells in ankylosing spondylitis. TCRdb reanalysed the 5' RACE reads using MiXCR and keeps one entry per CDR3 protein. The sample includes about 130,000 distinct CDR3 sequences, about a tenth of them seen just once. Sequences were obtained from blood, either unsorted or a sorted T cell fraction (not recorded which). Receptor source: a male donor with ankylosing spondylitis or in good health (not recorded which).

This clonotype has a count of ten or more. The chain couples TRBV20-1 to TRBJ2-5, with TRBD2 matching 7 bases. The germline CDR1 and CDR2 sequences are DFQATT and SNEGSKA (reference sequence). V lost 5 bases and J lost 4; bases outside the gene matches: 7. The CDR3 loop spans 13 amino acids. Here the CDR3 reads CSARARGVETQYF. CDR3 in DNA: TGCAGTGCTCGGGCTCGGGGGGTAGAGACCCAGTACTTC.

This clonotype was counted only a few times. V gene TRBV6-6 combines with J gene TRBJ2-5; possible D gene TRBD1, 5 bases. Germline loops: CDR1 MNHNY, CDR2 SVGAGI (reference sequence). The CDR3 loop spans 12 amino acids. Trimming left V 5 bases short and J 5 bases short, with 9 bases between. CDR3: CASSQGRETQYF. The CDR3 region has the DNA TGTGCCAGCAGTCAGGGTCGGGAGACCCAGTACTTC.

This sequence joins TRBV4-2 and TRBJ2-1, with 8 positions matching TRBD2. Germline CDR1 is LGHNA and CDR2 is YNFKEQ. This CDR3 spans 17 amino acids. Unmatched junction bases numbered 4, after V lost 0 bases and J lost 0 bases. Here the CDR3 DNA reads TGTGCCAGCAGCCAAGAGCGAGCGGGAGCCTCCTACAATGAGCAGTTCTTC. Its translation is CASSQERAGASYNEQFF.

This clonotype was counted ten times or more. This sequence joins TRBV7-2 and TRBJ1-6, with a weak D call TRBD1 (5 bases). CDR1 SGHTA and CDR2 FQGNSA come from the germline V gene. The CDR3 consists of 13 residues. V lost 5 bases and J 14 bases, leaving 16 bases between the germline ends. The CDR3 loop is CASSPGPYSTLHF. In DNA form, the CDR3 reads TGTGCCAGCAGCCCAGGGCCGTATTCTACCCTCCACTTT. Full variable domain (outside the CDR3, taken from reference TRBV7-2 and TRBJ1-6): GAGVSQSPSNKVTEKGKDVELRCDPISGHTALYWYRQSLGQGLEFLIYFQGNSAPDKSGLPSDRFSAERTGGSVSTLTIQRTQQEDSAVYLCASSPGPYSTLHFGNGTRLTVT.

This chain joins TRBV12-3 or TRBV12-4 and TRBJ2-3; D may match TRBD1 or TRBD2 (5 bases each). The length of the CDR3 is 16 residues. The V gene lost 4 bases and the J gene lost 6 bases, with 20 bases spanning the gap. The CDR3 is CASSSDGTLVVDTQYF. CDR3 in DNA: TGTGCCAGCAGTTCAGACGGGACCCTGGTTGTGGATACGCAGTATTTT.

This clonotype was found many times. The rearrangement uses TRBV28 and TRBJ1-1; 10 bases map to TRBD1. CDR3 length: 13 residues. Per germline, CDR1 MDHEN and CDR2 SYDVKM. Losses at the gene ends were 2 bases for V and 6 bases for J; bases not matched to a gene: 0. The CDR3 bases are TGTGCCAGCAGTTTAGGGACAGGGGCTGAAGCTTTCTTT. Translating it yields CASSLGTGAEAFF.

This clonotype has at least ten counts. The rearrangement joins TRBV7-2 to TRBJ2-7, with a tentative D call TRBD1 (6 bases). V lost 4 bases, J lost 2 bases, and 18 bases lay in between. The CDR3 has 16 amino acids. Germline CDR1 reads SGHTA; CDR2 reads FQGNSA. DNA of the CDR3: TGTGCCAGCAGCTCCTGGGCCCGAGGGGGTACCTACGAGCAGTACTTC. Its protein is CASSSWARGGTYEQYF.

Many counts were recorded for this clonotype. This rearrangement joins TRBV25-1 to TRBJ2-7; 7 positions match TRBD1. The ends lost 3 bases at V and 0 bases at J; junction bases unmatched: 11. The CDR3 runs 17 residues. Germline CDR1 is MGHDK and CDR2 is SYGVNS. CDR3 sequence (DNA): TGTGCCAGCAGTGATCCCCGCAGGGGGAAACACTCCTACGAGCAGTACTTC. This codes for CASSDPRRGKHSYEQYF.

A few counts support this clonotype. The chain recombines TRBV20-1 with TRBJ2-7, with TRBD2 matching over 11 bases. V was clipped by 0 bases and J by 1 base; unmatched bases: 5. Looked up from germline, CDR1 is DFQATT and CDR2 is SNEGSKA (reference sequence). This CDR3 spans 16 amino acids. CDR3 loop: CSARDFLAGGSYEQYF. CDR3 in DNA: TGCAGTGCTAGAGATTTCCTAGCGGGAGGTTCCTACGAGCAGTACTTC.

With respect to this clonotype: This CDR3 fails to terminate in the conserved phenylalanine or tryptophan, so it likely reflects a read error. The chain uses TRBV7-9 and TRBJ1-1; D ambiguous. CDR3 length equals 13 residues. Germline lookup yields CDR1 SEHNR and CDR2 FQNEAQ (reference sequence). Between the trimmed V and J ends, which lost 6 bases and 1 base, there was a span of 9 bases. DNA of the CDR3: TGTGCCAGCAGGCGTCAGACGAACACTGAAGCTTTCTTG. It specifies CASRRQTNTEAFL.

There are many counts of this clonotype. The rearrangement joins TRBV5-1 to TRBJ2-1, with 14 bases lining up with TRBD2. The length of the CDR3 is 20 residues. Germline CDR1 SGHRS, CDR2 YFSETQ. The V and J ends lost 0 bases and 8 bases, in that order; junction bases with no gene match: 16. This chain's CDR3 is CASSLVVGGWTSGRMDEQFF. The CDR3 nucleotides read TGCGCCAGCAGCTTGGTTGTTGGGGGATGGACTAGCGGGAGGATGGATGAGCAGTTCTTC.

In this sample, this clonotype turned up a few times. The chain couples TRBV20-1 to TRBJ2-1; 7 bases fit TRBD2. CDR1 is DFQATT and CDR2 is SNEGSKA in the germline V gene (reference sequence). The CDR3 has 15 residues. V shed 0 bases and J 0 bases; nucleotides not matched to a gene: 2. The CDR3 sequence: CSARERGSSYNEQFF. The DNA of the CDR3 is TGCAGTGCTAGAGAGCGGGGGAGCTCCTACAATGAGCAGTTCTTC.

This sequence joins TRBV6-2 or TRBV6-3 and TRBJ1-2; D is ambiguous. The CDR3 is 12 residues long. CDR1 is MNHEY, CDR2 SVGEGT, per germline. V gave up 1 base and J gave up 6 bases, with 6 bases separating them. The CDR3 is CASSYFQDGYTF. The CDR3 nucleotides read TGTGCCAGCAGTTACTTCCAGGATGGCTACACCTTC.

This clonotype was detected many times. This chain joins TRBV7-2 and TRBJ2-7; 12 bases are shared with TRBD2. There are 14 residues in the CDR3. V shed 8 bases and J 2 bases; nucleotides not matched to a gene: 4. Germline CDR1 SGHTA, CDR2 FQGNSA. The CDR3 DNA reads TGTGCCAGCGCAAGACTAGCGGGAGCCTACGAGCAGTACTTC. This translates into CASARLAGAYEQYF.

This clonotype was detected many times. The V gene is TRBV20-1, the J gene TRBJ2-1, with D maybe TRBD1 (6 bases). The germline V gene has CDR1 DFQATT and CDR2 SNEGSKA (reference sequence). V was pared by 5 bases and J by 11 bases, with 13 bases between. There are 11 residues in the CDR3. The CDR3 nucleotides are TGCAGTGCTCACATGGACAGTAAGCAGTTCTTC. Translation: CSAHMDSKQFF.

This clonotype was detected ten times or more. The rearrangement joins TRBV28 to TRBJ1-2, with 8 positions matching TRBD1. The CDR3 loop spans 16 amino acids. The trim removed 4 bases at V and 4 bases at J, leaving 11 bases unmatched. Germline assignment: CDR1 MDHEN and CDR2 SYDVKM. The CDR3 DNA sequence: TGTGCCAGCAGTTCCCCGCCCCAGGGGGCAGGCTATGGCTACACCTTC. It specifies CASSSPPQGAGYGYTF.

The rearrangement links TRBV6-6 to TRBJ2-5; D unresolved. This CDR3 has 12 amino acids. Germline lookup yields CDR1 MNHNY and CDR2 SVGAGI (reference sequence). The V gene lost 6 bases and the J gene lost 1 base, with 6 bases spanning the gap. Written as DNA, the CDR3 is TGTGCCAGCAGGCAGCCCCAAGAGACCCAGTACTTC. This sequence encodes CASRQPQETQYF.

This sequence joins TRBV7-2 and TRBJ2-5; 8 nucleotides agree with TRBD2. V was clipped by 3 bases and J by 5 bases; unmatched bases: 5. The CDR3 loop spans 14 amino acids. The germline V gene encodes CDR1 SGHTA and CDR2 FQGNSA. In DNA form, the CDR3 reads TGTGCCAGCAGCTTTGCGGGGGGTGGGGAGACCCAGTACTTC. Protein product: CASSFAGGGETQYF.

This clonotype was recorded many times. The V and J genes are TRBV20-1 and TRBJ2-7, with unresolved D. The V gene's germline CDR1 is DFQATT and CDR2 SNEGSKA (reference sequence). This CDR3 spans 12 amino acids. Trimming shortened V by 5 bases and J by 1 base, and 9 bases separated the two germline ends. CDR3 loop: CSAPTVSYEQYF. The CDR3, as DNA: TGCAGTGCTCCGACTGTATCCTACGAGCAGTACTTC.

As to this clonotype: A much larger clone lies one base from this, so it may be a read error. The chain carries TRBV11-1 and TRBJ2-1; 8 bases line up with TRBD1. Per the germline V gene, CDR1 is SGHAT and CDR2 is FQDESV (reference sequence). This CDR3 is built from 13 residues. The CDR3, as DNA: TGTGCCAGCCTTGGGACAGGTTGGGATGAGCATTTCTTC. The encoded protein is CASLGTGWDEHFF.

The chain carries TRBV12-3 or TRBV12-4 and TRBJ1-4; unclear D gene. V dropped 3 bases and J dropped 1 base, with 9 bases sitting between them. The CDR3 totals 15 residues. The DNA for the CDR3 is TGTGCCAGCAGTTTTGGGGATCGAACTAATGAAAAACTGTTTTTT. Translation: CASSFGDRTNEKLFF.

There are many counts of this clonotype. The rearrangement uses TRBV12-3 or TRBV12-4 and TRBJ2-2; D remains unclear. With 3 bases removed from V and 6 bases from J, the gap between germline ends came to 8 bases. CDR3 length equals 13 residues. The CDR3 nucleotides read TGTGCCAGCAGTTTTTGGGAAGCCGGGGAGCTGTTTTTT. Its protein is CASSFWEAGELFF.

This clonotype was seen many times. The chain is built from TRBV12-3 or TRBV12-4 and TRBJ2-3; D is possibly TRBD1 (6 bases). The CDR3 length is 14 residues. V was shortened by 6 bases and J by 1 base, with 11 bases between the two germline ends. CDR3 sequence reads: CASSQGTGTDTQYF. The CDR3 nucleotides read TGTGCCAGCAGCCAGGGGACGGGCACAGATACGCAGTATTTT.

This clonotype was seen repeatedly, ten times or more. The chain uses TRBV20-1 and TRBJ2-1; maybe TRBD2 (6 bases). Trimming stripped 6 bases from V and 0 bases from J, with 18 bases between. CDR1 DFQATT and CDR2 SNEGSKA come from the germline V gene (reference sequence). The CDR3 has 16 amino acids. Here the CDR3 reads CSANTYRDFSYNEQFF. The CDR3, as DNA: TGCAGTGCCAACACTTACCGGGACTTCTCCTACAATGAGCAGTTCTTC.

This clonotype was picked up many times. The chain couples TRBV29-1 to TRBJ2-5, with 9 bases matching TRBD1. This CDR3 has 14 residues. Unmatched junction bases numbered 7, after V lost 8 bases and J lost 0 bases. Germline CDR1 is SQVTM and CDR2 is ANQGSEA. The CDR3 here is CSLRDRVYQETQYF. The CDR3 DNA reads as TGCAGCCTCCGGGACAGGGTGTACCAAGAGACCCAGTACTTC.